Shown below are 27 T cell receptor beta chains from a single sample sequenced in a study of cytomegalovirus exposure and HLA in healthy donors. The primer mix had 60 Vbeta and 13 Jbeta primers. Measured with immunoSEQ multiplex PCR; TCRdb has only the in-frame clones, and not every one. Of hundreds of thousands of clones in the sample, about 77% are singletons; the top ten hold less than 0.6%. The sequenced sample was PBMCs. The receptors here all came from a boy aged 10-17 years in good health and CMV-seronegative.

Comments on this clone: One end of the junction varies from germline; a read error may be responsible. The chain joins TRBV27 to TRBJ1-1; 7 nucleotides align to TRBD1. CDR1 MNHEY and CDR2 SMNVEV come from the germline V gene (reference sequence). The CDR3 runs 14 residues. The CDR3 nucleotides are TGTGCCAGCAGTCCGGACAGGCTGAACGCTGAAGCTTTCTTT. This encodes CASSPDRLNAEAFF.

This rearrangement joins TRBV5-6 to TRBJ2-2, with TRBD2 matching 11 bases. Germline V CDR1 and CDR2: SGHDT, YYEEEE. This CDR3 is 19 amino acids long. V dropped 1 base and J dropped 1; count of bases not matched to a gene: 9. CDR3 bases: TGTGCCAGCAGCTTGCCCCTTACTAGCGGGGGACTGAACACCGGGGAGCTGTTTTTT. Its protein is CASSLPLTSGGLNTGELFF.

The chain joins TRBV30 to TRBJ2-7; no clear D. Trimming took off 2 bases at V and 6 bases at J, with 5 bases between the two ends. Germline assignment: CDR1 GTSNPN and CDR2 SVGIG (reference sequence). The CDR3 is made up of 10 amino acids. CDR3 protein: CAWSSSEQYF. The CDR3 DNA follows: TGTGCCTGGAGTTCGAGCGAGCAGTACTTC.

This clone has just one count. This chain joins TRBV7-8 and TRBJ2-5; tentative D call: TRBD1 (5 bases). V was clipped by 0 bases and J by 5 bases, with 16 bases between them. The CDR3 runs 16 residues. Germline V gene lookup returns CDR1 SGHVS and CDR2 FQNEAQ. CDR3 in DNA: TGTGCCAGCAGCTTAGCGTTCCACAGGCTCACGGAGACCCAGTACTTC. Its protein product is CASSLAFHRLTETQYF. Based on the CDR3 plus reference TRBV7-8 and TRBJ2-5, the full variable domain is GAGVSQSPRYKVAKRGQDVALRCDPISGHVSLFWYQQALGQGPEFLTYFQNEAQLDKSGLPSDRFFAERPEGSVSTLKIQRTQQEDSAVYLCASSLAFHRLTETQYFGPGTRLLVL.

This clone was seen just once. The chain links TRBV5-1 to TRBJ2-7; TRBD2 matches at 7 bases. There are 12 residues in the CDR3. V shed 4 bases and J 7 bases; nucleotides not matched to a gene: 5. The germline gives CDR1 SGHRS, CDR2 YFSETQ. The CDR3 sequence: CASSPWGGEQYF. The CDR3 DNA sequence: TGCGCCAGCAGCCCCTGGGGGGGGGAGCAGTACTTC.

The rearrangement joins TRBV9 to TRBJ2-3; perhaps TRBD1 as D (6 bases). In germline, CDR1 is SGDLS, CDR2 YYNGEE. Between the trimmed V and J ends, which lost 4 bases and 5 bases, there was a span of 17 bases. The CDR3 is made up of 15 amino acids. The CDR3 sequence is CASSTAVGQIDTQYF. The CDR3, as DNA: TGTGCCAGCAGCACCGCCGTCGGACAGATAGATACGCAGTATTTT.

The chain carries TRBV27 and TRBJ2-1; D perhaps matches TRBD2 (6 bases). V gave up 5 bases and J gave up 1 base, with 12 bases separating them. Germline V gives CDR1 MNHEY, CDR2 SMNVEV (reference sequence). The CDR3 length is 15 residues. The CDR3 sequence: CASSGTGRSYNEQFF. DNA of the CDR3: TGTGCCAGCAGTGGGACTGGCCGATCCTACAATGAGCAGTTCTTC.

The CDR3 DNA reads as TGTGCCAGCAGCCGATCGCCCCAGCGCCCTCCAATCTACAATGAGCAGTTCTTC. Its protein is CASSRSPQRPPIYNEQFF. V is TRBV14 and J is TRBJ2-1; D call uncertain. The ends were cut back, 4 bases at V and 3 bases at J, with 22 bases in the middle. The V gene's germline CDR1 is SGHDN and CDR2 FVKESK. This CDR3 spans 18 amino acids. Full variable domain (outside the CDR3, taken from reference TRBV14 and TRBJ2-1): EAGVTQFPSHSVIEKGQTVTLRCDPISGHDNLYWYRRVMGKEIKFLLHFVKESKQDESGMPNNRFLAERTGGTYSTLKVQPAELEDSGVYFCASSRSPQRPPIYNEQFFGPGTRLTVL.

V usage is TRBV19 and J usage is TRBJ1-5; D is uncertain. CDR1 is LNHDA and CDR2 is SQIVND in the germline V gene (reference sequence). V was pared by 6 bases and J by 0 bases, with 6 bases between. This CDR3 contains 13 residues. In nucleotides, the CDR3 is TGTGCCAGTAGCGGGGATAGCAATCAGCCCCAGCATTTT. It codes for CASSGDSNQPQHF.

V and J are TRBV5-1 and TRBJ2-3; maybe TRBD2 (5 bases). The germline V gene encodes CDR1 SGHRS and CDR2 YFSETQ. CDR3 length: 16 amino acids. V gave up 1 base and J gave up 1 base, with 13 bases separating them. The DNA for the CDR3 is TGCGCCAGCAGCTTGTTCCGGGTCGGGGGCACAGATACGCAGTATTTT. This encodes CASSLFRVGGTDTQYF.

CDR3: CASSLYRGLGELFF. Here the CDR3 DNA reads TGTGCCAGCAGCTTGTACAGGGGGCTCGGGGAGCTGTTTTTT. The chain combines TRBV7-9 with TRBJ2-2; 9 bases agree with TRBD1. CDR1 SEHNR and CDR2 FQNEAQ come from the germline V gene (reference sequence). The ends lost 3 bases at V and 7 bases at J; junction bases unmatched: 3. This CDR3 region has 14 residues.

This sequence joins TRBV5-6 and TRBJ1-3, with 10 bases fitting TRBD1. The J segment lost 8 bases and the V segment lost 2 bases, leaving 4 bases of the junction unmatched. Germline V gene lookup returns CDR1 SGHDT and CDR2 YYEEEE. This CDR3 is 14 amino acids long. The CDR3 reads CASSFRDRGHTIYF. CDR3 coding DNA: TGTGCCAGCAGCTTCCGGGACAGGGGACACACCATATATTTT.

This clone was found a few times. The chain is built from TRBV6-1 and TRBJ1-5; 10 bases line up with TRBD1. Per germline, CDR1 MNHNS and CDR2 SASEGT. With V trimmed by 3 bases and J by 4 bases, 6 bases remained unmatched. The CDR3 is 16 amino acids. The DNA of the CDR3 is TGTGCCAGCAGTGACTTGACAGGGGGCGGAAATCAGCCCCAGCATTTT. The encoded protein is CASSDLTGGGNQPQHF.

V usage is TRBV27 and J usage is TRBJ1-3; no clear D gene. V lost 2 bases, J lost 0 bases, and 8 bases lay in between. This CDR3 has 15 amino acids. Germline lookup yields CDR1 MNHEY and CDR2 SMNVEV (reference sequence). CDR3 residues: CASSLTADSGNTIYF. The CDR3 region has the DNA TGTGCCAGCAGTTTAACAGCCGACTCTGGAAACACCATATATTTT.

V gene TRBV7-6 combines with J gene TRBJ2-6; D is unclear. V lost 5 bases to trimming and J lost 0 bases, with 17 bases between them. CDR1 and CDR2 from the germline V gene are SGHVS and FNYEAQ. The CDR3 has 18 amino acids. Written as DNA, the CDR3 is TGTGCCAGCAGCCCCTGGGCAGGTGATAACTCTGGGGCCAACGTCCTGACTTTC. It yields the protein CASSPWAGDNSGANVLTF.

This clone was observed a handful of times. CDR3 sequence: CASSAVGGNRVKGYTF. The CDR3 bases are TGTGCCAGCAGCGCCGTAGGGGGAAACAGGGTTAAGGGCTACACCTTC. The chain combines TRBV9 with TRBJ1-2, with D tentatively TRBD1 (6 bases). Germline-derived CDR1 and CDR2 are SGDLS and YYNGEE. Trimming shortened V by 3 bases and J by 8 bases, and 23 bases separated the two germline ends. The CDR3 totals 16 residues. The complete variable domain, with remaining parts taken from reference TRBV9 and TRBJ1-2, reads DSGVTQTPKHLITATGQRVTLRCSPRSGDLSVYWYQQSLDQGLQFLIQYYNGEERAKGNILERFSAQQFPDLHSELNLSSLELGDSALYFCASSAVGGNRVKGYTFGSGTRLTVV.

This sequence joins TRBV10-2 and TRBJ2-7; 7 bases are shared with TRBD1. The V segment lost 7 bases and the J segment 4 bases; nucleotides outside the gene matches: 7. In germline, CDR1 is WSHSY, CDR2 SAAADI. The CDR3 contains 13 residues. This chain's CDR3 is CASTGGQIYEQYF. The CDR3 nucleotides are TGCGCCAGCACTGGGGGACAGATTTACGAGCAGTACTTC.

The chain recombines TRBV7-9 with TRBJ2-2; 10 bases are a match to TRBD2. CDR1 SEHNR and CDR2 FQNEAQ come from the germline V gene (reference sequence). The CDR3 covers 15 residues. Germline trimming cut 4 bases from V and 6 bases from J; bases unmatched to any gene: 5. The DNA of the CDR3 is TGTGCCAGCAGCTCGCTAGCGGGGGCAGCCGGGGAGCTGTTTTTT. This encodes CASSSLAGAAGELFF. Combining the CDR3 with reference TRBV7-9 and TRBJ2-2 gives the whole variable domain DTGVSQNPRHKITKRGQNVTFRCDPISEHNRLYWYRQTLGQGPEFLTYFQNEAQLEKSRLLSDRFSAERPKGSFSTLEIQRTEQGDSAMYLCASSSLAGAAGELFFGEGSRLTVL.

The chain uses TRBV6-6 and TRBJ1-1; 10 nucleotides match TRBD1. CDR1 is MNHNY and CDR2 is SVGAGI in the germline V gene (reference sequence). CDR3 length equals 16 residues. V gave up 6 bases and J gave up 3 bases; unmatched junction bases: 10. This chain's CDR3 is CASRTQTGGAYTEAFF. In DNA, the CDR3 is TGTGCCAGCAGGACCCAGACAGGGGGCGCGTACACTGAAGCTTTCTTT.

This chain links TRBV11-2 with TRBJ2-7; 8 bases fit TRBD1. CDR3 size: 14 residues. V gave up 5 bases and J gave up 4 bases; unmatched junction bases: 7. CDR1 is SGHAT and CDR2 is FQNNGV in the germline V gene. DNA of the CDR3: TGTGCCAGCAGCCCTCGGGACAGGCCGTACGAGCAGTACTTC. Residues: CASSPRDRPYEQYF.

The V call is TRBV9, the J call TRBJ2-1; 9 bases match TRBD2. V lost 3 bases, J lost 6 bases, and 10 bases stayed unmatched. This CDR3 comprises 16 residues. Germline V gives CDR1 SGDLS, CDR2 YYNGEE. The CDR3 DNA follows: TGTGCCAGCAGCGCGAAAGCGGGGGGACCTCTCAATGAGCAGTTCTTC. Translated, it gives CASSAKAGGPLNEQFF.

The gene calls are TRBV5-8 and TRBJ2-7, with 11 bases fitting TRBD2. The CDR3 is made up of 20 amino acids. In germline, CDR1 is SGHTS, CDR2 YDEGEE. Losses at the gene ends were 0 bases for V and 2 bases for J; bases not matched to a gene: 16. The CDR3 DNA follows: TGTGCCAGCAGCTTGGTTTTCGGCAGTGTAGGACTAGCGGGCGCCTACGAGCAGTACTTC. Translating it yields CASSLVFGSVGLAGAYEQYF.

This clone has just a few counts. The V call is TRBV7-9, the J call TRBJ2-7; 9 positions agree with TRBD1. The V segment lost 9 bases and the J segment 2 bases; nucleotides outside the gene matches: 8. The CDR3 is 14 amino acids. Germline loops: CDR1 SEHNR, CDR2 FQNEAQ (reference sequence). The CDR3, as DNA: TGTGCCAGTCTGACCGGGACAGGGCCCTACGAGCAGTACTTC. Translated: CASLTGTGPYEQYF.

The chain joins TRBV7-3 to TRBJ2-5; D call uncertain. V was pared by 6 bases and J by 2 bases, with 10 bases between. CDR1 is SGHTA and CDR2 is FQGTGA in the germline V gene. The length of the CDR3 is 13 residues. In DNA form, the CDR3 reads TGTGCCAGCAGTTTGTCTCGGCAAGAGACCCAGTACTTC. Translated, it gives CASSLSRQETQYF. Supplemented by reference TRBV7-3 and TRBJ2-5, the full variable domain reads GAGVSQTPSNKVTEKGKYVELRCDPISGHTALYWYRQSLGQGPEFLIYFQGTGAADDSGLPNDRFFAVRPEGSVSTLKIQRTERGDSAVYLCASSLSRQETQYFGPGTRLLVL.

This chain links TRBV4-1 with TRBJ2-4; TRBD1 aligns across 7 bases. CDR3 length equals 16 residues. Losses at the gene ends were 1 base for V and 9 bases for J; bases not matched to a gene: 12. Germline CDR1 and CDR2: MGHRA and YSYEKL. The CDR3 DNA reads as TGCGCCAGCAGCCAAGGACAACCAGGGGGACAACTCATTCAGTACTTC. It codes for CASSQGQPGGQLIQYF.

The J gene is TRBJ2-7, the V gene TRBV4-1; 7 bases are shared with TRBD1. V dropped 4 bases and J dropped 1; count of bases not matched to a gene: 10. Germline V gives CDR1 MGHRA, CDR2 YSYEKL. CDR3 length equals 16 residues. The CDR3 region has the DNA TGCGCCAGCAGCCTGTCCCCGGGACAGAATTCCTACGAGCAGTACTTC. Its translation: CASSLSPGQNSYEQYF.

The DNA for the CDR3 is TGTGCCATCAGTGACTCCGCTAGCGGCCAAGAGACCCAGTACTTC. It is translated as CAISDSASGQETQYF. J is TRBJ2-5 and V is TRBV10-3; the match to TRBD2 covers 7 bases. CDR3 length: 15 residues. V was pared by 3 bases and J by 1 base, with 5 bases of the junction left unmatched. Germline V lookup: CDR1 ENHRY, CDR2 SYGVKD.